This T cell receptor (beta chain) was identified during a study of early T cells in non-severe SARS-CoV-2 infection. Study outcomes and limitations: Lookups in VDJdb leaned toward anti-spike CD8 responses and missed private and CD4 specificities.

In regard to this clonotype: Its target is unknown.

CDR1 is SGHVS and CDR2 is FNYEAQ in the germline V gene. There are 12 residues in the CDR3. Between the trimmed V and J ends, which lost 3 bases and 1 base, there was a span of 2 bases. MiXCR, applied by TCRdb to the 5' RACE reads, yields one record per CDR3 protein. Of roughly 92,000 distinct CDR3 sequences listed, 12% are singletons. This sequence joins TRBV7-6 and TRBJ2-3; D gene uncertain. The specimen was whole blood, collected at baseline. This clonotype was sampled from an adult who was a healthcare worker with PCR-confirmed SARS-CoV-2 infection or an uninfected control (not recorded which). The DNA of the CDR3 is TGTGCCAGCAGCTTCCGCACAGATACGCAGTATTTT. Protein sequence: CASSFRTDTQYF. Combining the CDR3 with reference TRBV7-6 and TRBJ2-3 gives the whole variable domain GAGVSQSPRYKVTKRGQDVALRCDPISGHVSLYWYRQALGQGPEFLTYFNYEAQQDKSGLPNDRFSAERPEGSISTLTIQRTEQRDSAMYRCASSFRTDTQYFGPGTRLTVL.